Below, 9 T cell receptor beta chains from the same sample are listed, as sequenced in a study of identical twins. In TCRdb, the 5' RACE reads were re-called with MiXCR into one record per CDR3 protein. The sample shows approximately 220,000 distinct CDR3 sequences, under 10% of them seen only once. These sequences were also reported in another study, on yellow fever vaccine responses in identical twins.

Input material: memory (CD45RO+) T cells sorted from blood. The receptors here all came from a woman younger than 30 in good health.

This clonotype has ten or more counts. The rearrangement uses TRBV9 and TRBJ1-5; D is perhaps TRBD1 (5 bases). The germline CDR1 and CDR2 sequences are SGDLS and YYNGEE. The CDR3 is made up of 14 amino acids. Trimming pared 0 bases from V and 3 bases from J, leaving 7 bases between. The CDR3: CASSVGGYNQPQHF. As DNA, the CDR3 is TGTGCCAGCAGCGTAGGGGGGTACAATCAGCCCCAGCATTTT.

The chain employs TRBV25-1 and TRBJ2-3; 10 bases match TRBD2. V shed 5 bases and J 0 bases; nucleotides not matched to a gene: 8. Germline CDR1 reads MGHDK; CDR2 reads SYGVNS. CDR3 length equals 17 residues. The chain's CDR3 is CASSRASGGLSTDTQYF. The CDR3 region has the DNA TGTGCCAGCAGTCGCGCTAGCGGGGGACTAAGCACAGATACGCAGTATTTT.

The rearrangement joins TRBV18 to TRBJ2-7, with TRBD2 matching over 11 bases. Unmatched junction bases numbered 3, after V lost 5 bases and J lost 0 bases. The germline V gene has CDR1 KGHSH and CDR2 LQKENI. CDR3 length equals 15 residues. The DNA for the CDR3 is TGTGCCAGCTCAATGACTAGCGGGGTCTCCTACGAGCAGTACTTC. Its protein product is CASSMTSGVSYEQYF. Full variable domain (missing parts from reference TRBV18 and TRBJ2-7): NAGVMQNPRHLVRRRGQEARLRCSPMKGHSHVYWYRQLPEEGLKFMVYLQKENIIDESGMPKERFSAEFPKEGPSILRIQQVVRGDSAAYFCASSMTSGVSYEQYFGPGTRLTVT.

This clonotype has ten or more counts. This rearrangement joins TRBV2 to TRBJ1-5; 7 nucleotides line up with TRBD1. Trimming cost V 8 bases and J 7 bases; bases outside gene matches: 8. Germline V gene lookup returns CDR1 SNHLY and CDR2 FYNNEI. The CDR3 extends over 13 amino acids. The CDR3 loop reads CASGDRAYQPQHF. The CDR3 DNA reads TGTGCCAGCGGCGACAGGGCGTACCAGCCCCAGCATTTT.

Note on this clonotype: A read error may account for a junction end that differs from germline. The CDR3 reads CASSQPRDSRINF. The CDR3 nucleotides are TGTGCCAGCAGCCAACCTCGGGACTCCAGAATAAATTTT. This chain links TRBV3-1 with TRBJ2-3; tentatively, D is TRBD2 (6 bases). Germline values: CDR1 LGHDT, CDR2 YNNKEL (reference sequence). The CDR3 is made up of 13 amino acids.

The chain carries TRBV27 and TRBJ1-2, with TRBD1 identical over 8 bases. Germline assignment: CDR1 MNHEY and CDR2 SMNVEV (reference sequence). The CDR3 runs 15 residues. V trimming: 7 bases; J trimming: 0 bases; junction bases outside the gene matches: 7. The CDR3 DNA reads TGTGCCAGCAAAATTCAGGGGGCTGCTAACTATGGCTACACCTTC. This sequence encodes CASKIQGAANYGYTF.

This clonotype appeared many times. The V and J genes are TRBV12-3 or TRBV12-4 and TRBJ2-3; D unclear. This CDR3 spans 13 amino acids. V was shortened by 2 bases and J by 4 bases, with 7 bases between the two germline ends. In nucleotides, the CDR3 is TGTGCCAGCAGTTTAAGGGCCCCAGATACGCAGTATTTT. Its translation is CASSLRAPDTQYF.

In its sample, this clonotype was seen a few times. The chain carries TRBV28 and TRBJ1-2, with 7 bases lining up with TRBD1. Per the germline V gene, CDR1 is MDHEN and CDR2 is SYDVKM. This CDR3 contains 14 residues. The V segment lost 6 bases and the J segment 5 bases; nucleotides outside the gene matches: 9. The CDR3 nucleotides are TGTGCCAGCAGCCCCGGGACAGTAGTATATGGCTACACCTTC. This encodes CASSPGTVVYGYTF.

The chain couples TRBV23-1 to TRBJ2-7; D unresolved. TRBV23-1 is assigned to the ORF class and has an uncertain function. The V end lost 0 bases, the J end lost 5 bases, and 17 bases lay between the germline ends. CDR3 length equals 16 residues. Here the CDR3 reads CASSQSILRADDEQYF. The CDR3 nucleotides are TGCGCCAGCAGTCAATCGATCTTACGGGCTGACGACGAGCAGTACTTC.